This TCR beta chain came from a study of radiation and T cells in renal cell carcinoma. As to time point: blood 4 weeks post-SBRT, at nephrectomy. As for treatment: 15 Gy SBRT to primary tumor, nephrectomy 4 weeks later. CDR1 and CDR2 (germline): MDHEN, SYDVKM. This CDR3 spans 14 amino acids. V dropped 4 bases and J dropped 2 bases, with 11 bases sitting between them. Using immunoSEQ multiplex PCR, the repertoire was profiled, and TCRdb retains in-frame clones only, with some absent. The data contain 120,000 to 150,000 clones, approximately 86% of them singletons. The V and J genes are TRBV28 and TRBJ2-5; a possible D gene is TRBD2 (5 bases). This clonotype was sampled from a woman aged 45-65 years with renal cell carcinoma. Sample: blood, taken from a patient whose treatment included radiotherapy and nephrectomy. CDR3 amino acids: CASSSNRGQETQYF. CDR3 nucleotide sequence: TGTGCCAGCAGTTCAAATAGAGGGCAAGAGACCCAGTACTTC.